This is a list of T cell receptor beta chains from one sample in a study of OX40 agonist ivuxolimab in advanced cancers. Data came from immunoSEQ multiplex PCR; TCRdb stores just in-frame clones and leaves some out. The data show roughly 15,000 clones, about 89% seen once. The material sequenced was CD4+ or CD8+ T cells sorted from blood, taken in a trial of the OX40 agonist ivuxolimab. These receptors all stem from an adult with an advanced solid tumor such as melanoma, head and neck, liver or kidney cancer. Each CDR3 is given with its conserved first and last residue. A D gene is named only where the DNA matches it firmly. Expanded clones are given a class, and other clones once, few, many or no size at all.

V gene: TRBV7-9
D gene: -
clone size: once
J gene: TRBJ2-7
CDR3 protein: CASSETYEQYF
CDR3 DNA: TGTGCCAGCAGCGAAACCTACGAGCAGTACTTC

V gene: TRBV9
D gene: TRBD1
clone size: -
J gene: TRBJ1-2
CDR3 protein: CASSDSGTGVYGYTF
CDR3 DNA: TGTGCCAGCAGCGACTCCGGGACAGGGGTTTATGGCTACACCTTC

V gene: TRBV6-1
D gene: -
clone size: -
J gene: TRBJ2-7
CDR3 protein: CASTEIDASADEQYF
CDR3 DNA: TGTGCCAGTACGGAGATCGACGCCTCGGCGGACGAGCAGTACTTC

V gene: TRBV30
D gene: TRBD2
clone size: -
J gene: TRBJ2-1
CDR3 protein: CAWSVASGAGYEQFF
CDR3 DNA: TGTGCCTGGAGTGTAGCTAGCGGAGCCGGGTATGAGCAGTTCTTC

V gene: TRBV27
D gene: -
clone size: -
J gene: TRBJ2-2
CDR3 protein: CASSLTVELTGELFF
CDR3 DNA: TGTGCCAGCAGCTTGACAGTCGAACTCACCGGGGAGCTGTTTTTT

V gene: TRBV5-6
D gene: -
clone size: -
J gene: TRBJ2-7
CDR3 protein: CASSLWGAFHEQYF
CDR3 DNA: TGTGCCAGCAGCTTGTGGGGGGCCTTCCACGAGCAGTACTTC

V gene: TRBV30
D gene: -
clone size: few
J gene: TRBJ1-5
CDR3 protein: CAWSRGGFQPQHF
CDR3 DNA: TGTGCCTGGAGTAGGGGGGGTTTCCAGCCCCAGCATTTT

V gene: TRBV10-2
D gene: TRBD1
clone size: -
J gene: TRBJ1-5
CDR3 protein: CASSGGQRNQPQHF
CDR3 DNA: TGCGCCAGCAGTGGGGGACAGCGAAATCAGCCCCAGCATTTT

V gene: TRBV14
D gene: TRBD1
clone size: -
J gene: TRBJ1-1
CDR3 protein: CASSPRQGAPFGSFF
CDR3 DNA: TGTGCCAGCAGCCCCCGACAGGGGGCGCCGTTCGGGTCTTTCTTT

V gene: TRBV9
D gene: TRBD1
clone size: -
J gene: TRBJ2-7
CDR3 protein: CASSVGGTGLYEQYF
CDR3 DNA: TGTGCCAGCAGCGTAGGTGGGACAGGACTCTACGAGCAGTACTTC

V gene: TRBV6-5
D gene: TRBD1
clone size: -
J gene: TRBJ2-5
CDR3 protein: CASSLYRGAPKETQYF
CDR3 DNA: TGTGCCAGCAGTTTATACAGGGGGGCGCCGAAAGAGACCCAGTACTTC

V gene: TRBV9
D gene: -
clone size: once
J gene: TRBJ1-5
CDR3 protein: CASSPGVQNQPQHF
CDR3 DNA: TGTGCCAGCAGCCCAGGGGTACAAAATCAGCCCCAGCATTTT

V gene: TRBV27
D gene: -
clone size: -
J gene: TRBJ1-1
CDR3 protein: CASSLLGGNTEAFF
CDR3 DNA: TGTGCCAGCAGTTTATTGGGGGGAAACACTGAAGCTTTCTTT

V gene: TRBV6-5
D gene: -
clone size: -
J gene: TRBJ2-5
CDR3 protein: CASSRSLEGTETQYF
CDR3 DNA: TGTGCCAGCAGCCGGTCTCTAGAGGGGACGGAGACCCAGTACTTC

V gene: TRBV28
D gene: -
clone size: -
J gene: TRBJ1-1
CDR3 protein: CASSFGGGDTEAFF
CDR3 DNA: TGTGCCAGCAGTTTCGGGGGCGGGGACACTGAAGCTTTCTTT

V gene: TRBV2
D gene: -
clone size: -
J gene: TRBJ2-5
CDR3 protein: CASLPGRLEETQYF
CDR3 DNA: TGTGCCAGCCTCCCCGGGCGCCTTGAGGAGACCCAGTACTTC

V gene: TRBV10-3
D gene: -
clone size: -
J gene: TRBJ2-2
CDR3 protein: CAIQRDTGELFF
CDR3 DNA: TGTGCCATCCAGCGGGACACCGGGGAGCTGTTTTTT

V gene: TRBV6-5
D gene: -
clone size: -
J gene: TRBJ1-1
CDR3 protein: CASSYWGNTEAFF
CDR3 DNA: TGTGCCAGCAGTTACTGGGGCAACACTGAAGCTTTCTTT

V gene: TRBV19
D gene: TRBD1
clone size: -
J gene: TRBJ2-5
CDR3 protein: CASSSRRQGQLQETQYF
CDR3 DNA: TGTGCCAGTAGTAGTCGCCGCCAGGGACAGCTACAAGAGACCCAGTACTTC

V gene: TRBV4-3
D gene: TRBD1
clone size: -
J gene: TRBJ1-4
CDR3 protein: CASSQDSWDSGEKLFF
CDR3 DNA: TGCGCCAGCAGCCAAGACTCTTGGGACAGTGGTGAAAAACTGTTTTTT

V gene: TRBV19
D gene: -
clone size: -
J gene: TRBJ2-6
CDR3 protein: CASKPSSGANVLTF
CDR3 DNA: TGTGCCAGTAAACCTAGCTCTGGGGCCAACGTCCTGACTTTC

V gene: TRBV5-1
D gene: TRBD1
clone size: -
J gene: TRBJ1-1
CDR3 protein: CASSSRDSEAFF
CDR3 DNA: TGCGCCAGCAGCAGCCGGGACAGTGAAGCTTTCTTT

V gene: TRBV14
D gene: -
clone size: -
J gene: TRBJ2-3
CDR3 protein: CASSHLTGTVTDTQYF
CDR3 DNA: TGTGCCAGCAGCCACCTGACAGGGACTGTCACAGATACGCAGTATTTT

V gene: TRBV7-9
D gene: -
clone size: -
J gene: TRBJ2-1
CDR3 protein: CASSLDEQFF
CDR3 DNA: TGTGCCAGCAGCCTAGATGAGCAGTTCTTC

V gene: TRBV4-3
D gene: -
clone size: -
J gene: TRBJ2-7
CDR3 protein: CASSQVPRVEQYF
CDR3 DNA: TGCGCCAGCAGCCAAGTTCCCCGGGTCGAGCAGTACTTC

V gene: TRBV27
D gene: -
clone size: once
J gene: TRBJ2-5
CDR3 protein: CASSLWARETQYF
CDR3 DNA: TGTGCCAGCAGTTTGTGGGCACGAGAGACCCAGTACTTC